What follows are 3 T cell receptor beta chains derived from one specimen sequenced in a study of T cells in Graves' hyperthyroidism and ophthalmopathy. What was amplified from RNA transcripts were TCR beta CDR3 regions. The HTBI set primed first-round TCR CDR3 RT-PCR. MiXCR, applied by TCRdb to the multiplex PCR reads, yields one record per CDR3 protein. This sample has about 610,000 distinct CDR3 sequences; roughly 14% occur once, and the top ten carry 3.5% to 4.5%. The sample was blood. The receptor set was obtained from a woman aged 40-49 years with Graves' ophthalmopathy.

The chain recombines TRBV20-1 with TRBJ2-5; D possibly corresponds to TRBD2 (6 bases). Germline loops: CDR1 DFQATT, CDR2 SNEGSKA (reference sequence). The CDR3 length is 12 residues. With 2 bases removed from V and 4 bases from J, the gap between germline ends came to 8 bases. The CDR3 nucleotides read TGCAGTGCTAGAAAGGGAGGAGAGACCCAGTACTTC. Translating gives CSARKGGETQYF.

This clonotype was picked up many times. V and J are TRBV2 and TRBJ1-5; D might be TRBD1 (6 bases). Germline V gene data show CDR1 as SNHLY and CDR2 as FYNNEI. Deletions cut 4 bases from V and 4 bases from J, with 11 bases between. The CDR3 is 14 residues long. As DNA, the CDR3 is TGTGCCAGCAGTGGGGGGGCTCGAAATCAGCCCCAGCATTTT. The encoded protein is CASSGGARNQPQHF.

There are many counts of this clonotype. The J gene is TRBJ2-7, the V gene TRBV7-2; TRBD1 agrees at 8 bases. The CDR3 contains 16 residues. Trimming cost V 5 bases and J 2 bases; bases outside gene matches: 11. CDR1 is SGHTA, CDR2 FQGNSA, per germline. CDR3 amino acids: CASSPRTGGNPYEQYF. The CDR3 DNA follows: TGTGCCAGCAGCCCCCGCACAGGGGGTAATCCCTACGAGCAGTACTTC.